This is a list of T cell receptor beta chains from one sample in a study of Ad26.COV2.S vaccination and SARS-CoV-2 variants. Sequenced by immunoSEQ multiplex PCR; TCRdb stores in-frame clones only, minus some. The sample lists 440,000 or so clones; about nine tenths were seen once. Here the sequenced sample was peripheral blood, taken in a trial of Ad26.COV2.S vaccine versus placebo. These receptors all stem from a person between 18 and 60 years old who received the Ad26.COV2.S COVID-19 vaccine or a placebo. Each CDR3 is given with its conserved first and last residue.

j_gene: TRBJ2-5
v_gene: TRBV7-3
CDR3aa: CASSVSGYLQETQYF

j_gene: TRBJ2-3
v_gene: TRBV7-2
CDR3aa: CASSLYGTSGRADTQYF

j_gene: TRBJ2-7
v_gene: TRBV10-3
CDR3aa: CAIGSLVTYEQYF

j_gene: TRBJ1-1
v_gene: TRBV28
CDR3aa: CASRPPGQGTEAFF

j_gene: TRBJ2-1
v_gene: TRBV21-1
CDR3aa: CASSWGEREGRYEQFF

j_gene: TRBJ2-6
v_gene: TRBV14
CDR3aa: CASSQFHRLLSGANVLTF

j_gene: TRBJ2-7
v_gene: TRBV15
CDR3aa: CATSNLGGRVGYEQYF

j_gene: TRBJ2-2
v_gene: TRBV5-1
CDR3aa: CASSLAGTGELFF

j_gene: TRBJ2-7
v_gene: TRBV18
CDR3aa: CASSQAGGPSEQYF

j_gene: TRBJ1-1
v_gene: TRBV28
CDR3aa: CAGRPAVNTEAFF

j_gene: TRBJ1-2
v_gene: TRBV7-2
CDR3aa: CASSLAMTGTYGYTF

j_gene: TRBJ2-1
v_gene: TRBV4-3
CDR3aa: CASSQTGGGYNEQFF